This TCR beta chain comes out of a study of spatial heterogeneity in lung cancer. About the study: There were consistently more beta-chain sequences detected than alpha-chain sequences.

Regarding the study as a whole: Tumor TCRs that were ubiquitous and expanded showed up in blood more at resection than follow-up.

This CDR3 has 15 amino acids. V shed 1 base and J 4 bases; nucleotides not matched to a gene: 4. Germline V gene data show CDR1 as SGHTA and CDR2 as FQGTGA. TCR cDNA molecules each carried a unique molecular identifier. Each CDR3 protein gets one entry after TCRdb re-called the 5' RACE reads with MiXCR. The sample includes approximately 90,000 distinct CDR3 sequences, around 9% of them seen just once. This clonotype was counted between two and nine times. No antigen is known for it. Time point denoted: sample taken at primary tumor resection. The authors sequenced whole RNA from tumor, nontumor lung or frozen PBMC without sorting. The donor population consisted of under 75 patients with untreated, early-stage non-small cell lung cancer.

The TCR originated in a male donor with early-stage non-small cell lung cancer. The material was PBMCs, obtained at surgery. The chain couples TRBV7-3 to TRBJ2-1, with 7 positions matching TRBD2. This CDR3 is CASSLNRGGYNEQFF. CDR3 bases: TGTGCCAGCAGCTTAAACCGCGGGGGTTACAATGAGCAGTTCTTC.